This TCR beta chain appears in the sequencing data of a study of blood T cell repertoires in COVID-19. Study-wide background: T cells, B-cell-depleted T cells, or PBMCs supplied cDNA or gDNA.

Trimming took off 2 bases at V and 6 bases at J, with 11 bases between the two ends. CDR3 length: 13 amino acids. In the authors' methods: Estimates of nucleated cell counts were drawn from the amplification of reference gene primers. Clones were read by immunoSEQ multiplex PCR, and TCRdb kept only the in-frame ones, dropping some. Clonal size and the V and J genes are those of that table, whereas D and trimming came from the DNA. The repertoire holds 100,000 or so clones, with approximately 76% as singletons. This clone appeared a single time. The sample taken for sequencing was peripheral blood. This chain uses TRBV12-3 or TRBV12-4 with TRBJ2-7; a weak D match, TRBD2 (5 bases). The sequence was collected from a woman in her sixties or seventies with acute or convalescent COVID-19. CDR3 region: CASSLTEGAEQYF. Written as DNA, the CDR3 is TGTGCCAGCAGTTTAACCGAGGGAGCCGAGCAGTACTTC.